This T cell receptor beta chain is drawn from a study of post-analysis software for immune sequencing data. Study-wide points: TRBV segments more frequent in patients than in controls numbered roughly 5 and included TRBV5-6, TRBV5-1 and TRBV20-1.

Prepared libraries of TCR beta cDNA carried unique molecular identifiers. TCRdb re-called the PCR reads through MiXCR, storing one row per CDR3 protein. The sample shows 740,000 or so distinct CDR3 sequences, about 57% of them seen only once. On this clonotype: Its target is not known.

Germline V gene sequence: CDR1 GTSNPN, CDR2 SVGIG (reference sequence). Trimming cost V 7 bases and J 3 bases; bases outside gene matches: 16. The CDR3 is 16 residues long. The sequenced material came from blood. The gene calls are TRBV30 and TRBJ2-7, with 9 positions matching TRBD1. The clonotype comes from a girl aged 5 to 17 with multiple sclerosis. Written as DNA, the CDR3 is TGTGCCTCGGTCCCGGGACAGGGTAAAGGGCGCTACGAGCAGTACTTC. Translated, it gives CASVPGQGKGRYEQYF.